This entry features one T cell receptor (beta chain) sequence. The data were obtained in a study of blood T cell repertoires in COVID-19. Study information: PBMCs, B-cell-depleted T cells, or T cells provided the cDNA or gDNA that made up the material.

The CDR3 runs to 14 residues. Germline loops: CDR1 SGHRS, CDR2 YFSETQ. V gave up 4 bases and J gave up 10 bases; unmatched junction bases: 7. Clones were sequenced by immunoSEQ multiplex PCR, and TCRdb holds only the in-frame ones, with some missing. The sample comprises 20,000 to 25,000 clones, 87% of which are singletons, and 8.8% rests with the top ten. Source material: peripheral blood. The receptor comes from a human donor with active COVID-19. The donor label of this sample is uncertain. This sequence joins TRBV5-1 and TRBJ1-6, with 8 bases fitting TRBD1. For the CDR3, the DNA is TGCGCCAGCAGCCTGCGGACAGGGCAGTCACCCCTCCACTTT. It encodes CASSLRTGQSPLHF.